The 13 T cell receptor beta chains below all came from one sample that was sequenced in a study of cytomegalovirus exposure and HLA in healthy donors. The PCR had 60 Vbeta and 13 Jbeta primers. Produced via immunoSEQ multiplex PCR; TCRdb's table is partial and in-frame only. In the table there are about 170,000 clones, roughly 80% of which are singletons. Specimen: PBMCs. These receptors were obtained from a male donor in good health and CMV-seronegative.

The chain joins TRBV9 to TRBJ2-1; 8 positions match TRBD1. The CDR3 has 14 residues. Per the germline V gene, CDR1 is SGDLS and CDR2 is YYNGEE. With 2 bases clipped from V and 5 bases from J, the junction kept 3 bases outside the gene matches. CDR3 protein: CASSVTGVDNEQFF. Written as DNA, the CDR3 is TGTGCCAGCAGCGTGACAGGGGTGGACAATGAGCAGTTCTTC. Based on the CDR3 plus reference TRBV9 and TRBJ2-1, the full variable domain is DSGVTQTPKHLITATGQRVTLRCSPRSGDLSVYWYQQSLDQGLQFLIQYYNGEERAKGNILERFSAQQFPDLHSELNLSSLELGDSALYFCASSVTGVDNEQFFGPGTRLTVL.

The rearrangement joins TRBV5-6 to TRBJ2-5; a possible D gene is TRBD1 (6 bases). TRBJ2-7 explains the end of the DNA better; the J call may be wrong. The germline V gene has CDR1 SGHDT and CDR2 YYEEEE. This CDR3 spans 14 amino acids. This CDR3 reads CASSPDGTTYEQYF. The DNA for the CDR3 is TGTGCCAGCAGCCCCGATGGGACAACCTACGAGCAGTACTTC.

The gene calls are TRBV2 and TRBJ2-7; 9 bases map to TRBD1. The V gene's germline CDR1 is SNHLY and CDR2 FYNNEI. The CDR3 runs 15 residues. Losses at the gene ends were 6 bases for V and 1 base for J; bases not matched to a gene: 7. CDR3 protein: CASSGGDRVSYEQYF. As DNA, the CDR3 is TGTGCCAGCAGCGGTGGGGACAGGGTTTCCTACGAGCAGTACTTC.

The rearrangement uses TRBV9 and TRBJ1-1; 7 nucleotides match TRBD1. Germline lookup yields CDR1 SGDLS and CDR2 YYNGEE. The CDR3 runs to 15 residues. Trimming cost V 4 bases and J 1 base; bases outside gene matches: 7. CDR3: CASSLRTGGNTEAFF. Here the CDR3 DNA reads TGTGCCAGCAGCCTCCGGACAGGAGGGAACACTGAAGCTTTCTTT.

In its sample, this clone was seen once. V gene TRBV7-3 combines with J gene TRBJ2-3; 10 positions agree with TRBD1. V trimming: 1 base; J trimming: 4 bases; junction bases outside the gene matches: 8. CDR3 size: 17 residues. Germline CDR1 is SGHTA and CDR2 is FQGTGA. The CDR3 loop reads CASSLRGTGEGPDTQYF. CDR3 DNA sequence: TGTGCCAGCAGCTTAAGGGGGACAGGGGAGGGACCAGATACGCAGTATTTT.

The rearrangement links TRBV7-8 to TRBJ2-1, with D possibly matching TRBD2 (6 bases). V was trimmed by 8 bases and J by 6 bases, leaving 20 bases between them. The CDR3 sequence is 15 residues long. Germline V gene data show CDR1 as SGHVS and CDR2 as FQNEAQ. CDR3 loop: CASSGPPGEGNEQFF. DNA of the CDR3: TGTGCCAGCTCTGGCCCCCCGGGAGAAGGCAATGAGCAGTTCTTC. Combining the CDR3 with reference TRBV7-8 and TRBJ2-1 gives the whole variable domain GAGVSQSPRYKVAKRGQDVALRCDPISGHVSLFWYQQALGQGPEFLTYFQNEAQLDKSGLPSDRFFAERPEGSVSTLKIQRTQQEDSAVYLCASSGPPGEGNEQFFGPGTRLTVL.

This clone was detected only a few times. The chain uses TRBV6-1 and TRBJ2-5; 10 bases fit TRBD2. Germline CDR1 and CDR2: MNHNS and SASEGT. The ends lost 2 bases at V and 2 bases at J; junction bases unmatched: 17. This CDR3 is built from 20 residues. DNA of the CDR3: TGTGCCAGCAGTGAAATGGGCGGAGCGGGAGGGCCCCCAAAACAAGAGACCCAGTACTTC. Encoded protein: CASSEMGGAGGPPKQETQYF.

The genes are TRBV15 and TRBJ2-7; D possibly corresponds to TRBD2 (5 bases). CDR1 and CDR2 (germline): LNHNV, YYDKDF (reference sequence). The V end was cut by 1 base, the J end by 0 bases, with 10 bases between. The CDR3 has 15 residues. The DNA of the CDR3 is TGTGCCACCAGCAGAGGGGGAGAGAGCTCCTACGAGCAGTACTTC. Translated: CATSRGGESSYEQYF.

The rearrangement uses TRBV29-1 and TRBJ2-3; the D is unclear. The germline CDR1 and CDR2 sequences are SQVTM and ANQGSEA. The CDR3 spans 16 residues. Trimming removed 8 bases from V and 4 bases from J, with 25 bases in between. In DNA, the CDR3 is TGCAGCATCCGCCTTCCAGGCTACTCCTCCGCAGATACGCAGTATTTT. Its translation: CSIRLPGYSSADTQYF.

This clone was seen once. The chain joins TRBV5-1 to TRBJ2-1, with 7 nucleotides matching TRBD2. This CDR3 comprises 17 residues. V shed 1 base and J 1 base; nucleotides not matched to a gene: 8. CDR1 and CDR2 from the germline V gene are SGHRS and YFSETQ. The CDR3 here is CASSLTGTTGSYNEQFF. The CDR3 DNA is TGCGCCAGCAGCTTGACCGGGACTACCGGATCCTACAATGAGCAGTTCTTC.

J is TRBJ2-3 and V is TRBV27, with 7 bases that match TRBD2. Per germline, CDR1 MNHEY and CDR2 SMNVEV (reference sequence). The V segment lost 3 bases and the J segment 4 bases; nucleotides outside the gene matches: 4. The CDR3 extends over 14 amino acids. CDR3 in amino acids: CASSLGGSPDTQYF. The CDR3 region has the DNA TGTGCCAGCAGTTTGGGGGGGTCCCCAGATACGCAGTATTTT.

This rearrangement joins TRBV5-4 to TRBJ1-2; 8 bases align to TRBD1. The J segment lost 2 bases and the V segment lost 4 bases, leaving 10 bases of the junction unmatched. CDR1 and CDR2 (germline): SGHNT, YYREEE (reference sequence). The CDR3 covers 16 residues. CDR3 DNA sequence: TGTGCCAGCAGCGTGCCTGGGACAGGACCAAACTATGGCTACACCTTC. Amino acids: CASSVPGTGPNYGYTF.

J is TRBJ2-1 and V is TRBV19; 7 nucleotides match TRBD2. The CDR3 has 16 amino acids. Germline V gene sequence: CDR1 LNHDA, CDR2 SQIVND (reference sequence). V lost 3 bases and J lost 4; bases outside the gene matches: 9. The CDR3 sequence is CASSIQRTRPYNEQFF. CDR3 DNA sequence: TGTGCCAGTAGTATCCAAAGGACTAGACCATACAATGAGCAGTTCTTC.